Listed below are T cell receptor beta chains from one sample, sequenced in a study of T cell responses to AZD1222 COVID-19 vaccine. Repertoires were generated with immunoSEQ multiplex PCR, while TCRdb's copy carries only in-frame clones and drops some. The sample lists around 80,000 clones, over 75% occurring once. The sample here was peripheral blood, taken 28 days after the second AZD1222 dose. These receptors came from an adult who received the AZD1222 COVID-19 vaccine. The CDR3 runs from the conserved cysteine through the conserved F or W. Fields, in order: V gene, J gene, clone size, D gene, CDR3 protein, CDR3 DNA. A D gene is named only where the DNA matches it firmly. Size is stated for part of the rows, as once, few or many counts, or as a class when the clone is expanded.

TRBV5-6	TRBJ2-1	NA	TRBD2	CASSPRRGSSYNEQFF	TGTGCCAGCAGCCCACGCCGCGGGAGCTCCTACAATGAGCAGTTCTTC
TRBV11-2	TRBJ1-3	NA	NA	CASSLDLGFSGNTIYF	TGTGCCAGCAGCTTAGATCTGGGGTTCTCTGGAAACACCATATATTTT
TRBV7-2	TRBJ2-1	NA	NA	CASSLVGGRSNEQFF	TGTGCCAGCAGCTTAGTGGGGGGCCGCTCGAATGAGCAGTTCTTC
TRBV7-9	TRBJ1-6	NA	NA	CASSLGGDGYSPLHF	TGTGCCAGCAGCTTAGGAGGGGATGGGTACTCACCCCTCCACTTT
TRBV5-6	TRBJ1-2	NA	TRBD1	CASSPDRNYGYTF	TGTGCCAGCAGCCCGGACAGGAACTATGGCTACACCTTC
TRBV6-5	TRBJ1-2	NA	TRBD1	CASSGDRATGYTF	TGTGCCAGCAGCGGAGACAGGGCGACTGGCTACACCTTC
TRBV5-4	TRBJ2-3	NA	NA	CASSLGGGADTQYF	TGTGCCAGCAGCTTGGGTGGAGGAGCAGATACGCAGTATTTT
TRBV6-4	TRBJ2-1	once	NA	CASSDPGAGDEQFF	TGTGCCAGCAGTGACCCTGGGGCAGGGGATGAGCAGTTCTTC
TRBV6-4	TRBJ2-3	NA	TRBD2	CASSEHGGATDTQYF	TGTGCCAGCAGTGAGCACGGGGGGGCCACAGATACGCAGTATTTT
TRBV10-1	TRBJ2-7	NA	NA	CASSDSFYEQYF	TGCGCCAGCAGTGACAGCTTCTACGAGCAGTACTTC
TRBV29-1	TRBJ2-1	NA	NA	CSVGMTNEQFF	TGCAGCGTTGGTATGACCAATGAGCAGTTCTTC
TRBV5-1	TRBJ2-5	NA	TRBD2	CASSLAVAGEETQYF	TGCGCCAGCAGCTTGGCGGTAGCGGGGGAAGAGACCCAGTACTTC
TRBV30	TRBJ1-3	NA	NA	CAWYSGNTIYF	TGTGCCTGGTACTCTGGAAACACCATATATTTT
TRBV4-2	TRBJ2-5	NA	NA	CASSPNPGQVETQYF	TGTGCCAGCAGCCCGAATCCGGGACAAGTCGAGACCCAGTACTTC
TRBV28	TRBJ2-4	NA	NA	CASSLGGGIQYF	TGTGCCAGCAGTTTAGGGGGTGGCATTCAGTACTTC
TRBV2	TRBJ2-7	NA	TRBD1	CASKGQGAREQYF	TGTGCCAGCAAGGGGCAGGGGGCTCGGGAGCAGTACTTC
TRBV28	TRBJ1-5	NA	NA	CASSFRGVNGNQPQHF	TGTGCCAGCAGTTTCAGGGGCGTAAATGGCAATCAGCCCCAGCATTTT
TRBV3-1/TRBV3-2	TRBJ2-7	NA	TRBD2	CATSNYRGNMGLAIYEQYF	TGTGCCACCTCAAATTACAGGGGGAATATGGGACTAGCGATATACGAGCAGTACTTC
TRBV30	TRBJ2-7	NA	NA	CAWTLGTYEQYF	TGTGCCTGGACGCTCGGGACCTACGAGCAGTACTTC
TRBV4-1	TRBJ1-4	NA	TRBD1	CASSQTGTGDEKLFF	TGCGCCAGCAGCCAGACCGGGACAGGGGATGAAAAACTGTTTTTT
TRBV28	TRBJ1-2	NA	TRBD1	CASSFGTGGSYGYTF	TGTGCCAGCAGTTTTGGTACAGGGGGAAGCTATGGCTACACCTTC
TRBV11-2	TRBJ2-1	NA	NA	CASNPLGGALTYNEQFF	TGTGCCAGCAACCCACTTGGCGGGGCGTTAACCTACAATGAGCAGTTCTTC
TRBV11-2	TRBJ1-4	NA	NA	CASSPGLREKLFF	TGTGCCAGCAGCCCGGGCTTGAGGGAAAAACTGTTTTTT
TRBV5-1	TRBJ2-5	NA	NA	CASSLRETQYF	TGCGCCAGCAGCCTGAGGGAGACCCAGTACTTC
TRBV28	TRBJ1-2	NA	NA	CASSLDISYGYTF	TGTGCCAGCAGTCTTGACATATCCTATGGCTACACCTTC
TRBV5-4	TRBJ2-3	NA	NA	CASSSVSGTFTTDTQYF	TGTGCCAGCAGCTCAGTTTCCGGGACCTTCACCACAGATACGCAGTATTTT
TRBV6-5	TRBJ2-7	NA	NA	CASSYSSSGSIYEQYF	TGTGCCAGCAGTTACTCGAGTAGTGGGAGCATCTACGAGCAGTACTTC
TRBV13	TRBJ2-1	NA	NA	CASSSHRAGQGDEQFF	TGTGCCAGCAGCTCCCATAGGGCAGGGCAAGGTGATGAGCAGTTCTTC
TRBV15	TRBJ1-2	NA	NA	CATSRDDLGGYTF	TGTGCCACCAGCAGAGACGACCTCGGTGGCTACACCTTC
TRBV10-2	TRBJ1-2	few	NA	CASSNVGGGSGYTF	TGCGCCAGCTCAAATGTGGGGGGAGGGAGCGGCTACACCTTC
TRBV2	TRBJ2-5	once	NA	CASSPLWGQGRTQYF	TGTGCCAGCAGTCCCTTGTGGGGGCAGGGGAGAACCCAGTACTTC
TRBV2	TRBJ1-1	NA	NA	CASGDTGTDNTEAFF	TGTGCCAGCGGAGATACCGGGACGGATAACACTGAAGCTTTCTTT
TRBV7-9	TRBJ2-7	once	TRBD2	CASSPPSGEQYF	TGTGCCAGCAGCCCACCTAGCGGCGAGCAGTACTTC
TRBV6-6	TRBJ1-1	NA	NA	CASSYERGEAFF	TGTGCCAGCAGTTACGAGAGGGGTGAAGCTTTCTTT
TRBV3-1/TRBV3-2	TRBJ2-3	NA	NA	CASSPPGSGPTDTQYF	TGTGCCAGCAGCCCCCCGGGTAGCGGACCCACAGATACGCAGTATTTT
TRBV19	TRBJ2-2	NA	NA	CASSLGLKAGTGELFF	TGTGCCAGTAGTCTTGGACTGAAGGCGGGCACCGGGGAGCTGTTTTTT
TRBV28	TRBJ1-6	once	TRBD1	CASSSLPAGGDSPLHF	TGTGCCAGCAGTTCCCTACCTGCAGGGGGTGATTCACCCCTCCACTTT
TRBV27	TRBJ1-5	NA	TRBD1	CASRGTDNQPQHF	TGTGCCAGCAGAGGGACAGACAATCAGCCCCAGCATTTT
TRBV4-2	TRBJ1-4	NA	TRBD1	CASSQDGQGATTNEKLFF	TGTGCCAGCAGCCAGGACGGACAGGGGGCGACAACTAATGAAAAACTGTTTTTT
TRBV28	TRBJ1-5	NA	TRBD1	CASSPGTGSQPQHF	TGTGCCAGCAGCCCGGGGACAGGGAGTCAGCCCCAGCATTTT
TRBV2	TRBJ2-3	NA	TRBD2	CASSRGGMKTDTQYF	TGTGCCAGCAGTCGCGGGGGGATGAAGACAGATACGCAGTATTTT
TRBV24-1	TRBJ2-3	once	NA	CATARQGGTDTQYF	TGTGCCACGGCACGGCAGGGAGGCACAGATACGCAGTATTTT
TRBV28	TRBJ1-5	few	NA	CASSTNQRNQPQHF	TGTGCCAGCAGTACAAACCAGAGAAATCAGCCCCAGCATTTT
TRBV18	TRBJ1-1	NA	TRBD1	CASSPLRTGMNTEAFF	TGTGCCAGCTCACCACTCCGGACAGGGATGAACACTGAAGCTTTCTTT
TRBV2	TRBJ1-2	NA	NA	CASNWEGTRANYGYTF	TGTGCCAGCAACTGGGAGGGGACCAGAGCTAACTATGGCTACACCTTC
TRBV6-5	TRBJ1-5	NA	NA	CASSYSTLTDQPQHF	TGTGCCAGCAGTTACTCGACTCTGACAGATCAGCCCCAGCATTTT